These 21 T cell receptor beta chains were sequenced from one sample in a study of cytomegalovirus exposure and HLA in healthy donors. PCR used 60 Vbeta primers and 13 Jbeta primers. Sequenced by immunoSEQ multiplex PCR; TCRdb stores in-frame clones only, minus some. In the table there are about 150,000 clones, about 64% of which are singletons. Sequencing used PBMCs. These receptors came from a woman aged 40 to 50 in good health and CMV-seronegative.

The chain uses TRBV4-3 and TRBJ2-4, with 7 bases matching TRBD1. V lost 1 base and J lost 6; bases outside the gene matches: 9. The germline gives CDR1 LGHNA, CDR2 YSLEER. The CDR3 contains 16 residues. CDR3: CASSQGLDRPLNIQYF. CDR3 sequence (DNA): TGCGCCAGCAGCCAAGGATTGGACAGGCCTCTAAACATTCAGTACTTC.

This clone appeared once. This chain links TRBV9 with TRBJ2-2, with D possibly TRBD1 on 6 matching bases. Germline V lookup: CDR1 SGDLS, CDR2 YYNGEE. V was cut by 2 bases and J by 4 bases, with 12 bases left in between. This CDR3 contains 15 residues. The CDR3 nucleotides read TGTGCCAGCAGCGTCAGGCAGGGGACCACCGGGGAGCTGTTTTTT. Translation gives CASSVRQGTTGELFF.

The V and J genes are TRBV2 and TRBJ1-5; no firm D call. The germline gives CDR1 SNHLY, CDR2 FYNNEI. Trimming removed 1 base at V and 3 bases at J, with 13 bases between. The CDR3 loop spans 16 amino acids. The CDR3 DNA sequence: TGTGCCAGCAGTGAAGGCACTCTTGGGCCCAATCAGCCCCAGCATTTT. Translated, it gives CASSEGTLGPNQPQHF.

This rearrangement joins TRBV19 to TRBJ1-1; D may be TRBD1 (5 bases). CDR1 is LNHDA and CDR2 is SQIVND in the germline V gene (reference sequence). CDR3 size: 16 residues. Trimming stripped 6 bases from V and 0 bases from J, with 17 bases between. The CDR3 coding sequence is TGTGCCAGTAGGAACGGGGGAGTCGTCATGAACACTGAAGCTTTCTTT. It codes for CASRNGGVVMNTEAFF.

Regarding this clone: The DNA is left out, because the CDR3 cannot be placed on it with certainty; the CDR3 is given as TCRdb lists it. The chain carries TRBV30 and TRBJ1-2; the table's D call TRBD1 went unverified against the DNA. Per the germline V gene, CDR1 is GTSNPN and CDR2 is SVGIG (reference sequence). The CDR3 is 16 residues long, counting both termini. CDR3 loop: CAWSVGRGTGNGLGTF.

The V gene is TRBV7-2, the J gene TRBJ1-5; no clear D. This CDR3 has 13 amino acids. Trimming left V 6 bases short and J 4 bases short, with 10 bases between. Germline CDR1 SGHTA, CDR2 FQGNSA. The CDR3 nucleotides read TGTGCCAGCAGGCGAGAGGGAAATCAGCCCCAGCATTTT. Translation: CASRREGNQPQHF.

V is TRBV19 and J is TRBJ2-7; 7 positions match TRBD1. The CDR3 consists of 17 residues. Looked up from germline, CDR1 is LNHDA and CDR2 is SQIVND (reference sequence). V was clipped by 3 bases and J by 6 bases; unmatched bases: 17. CDR3 in DNA: TGTGCCAGTAGTATCGCCCGGTATCGGACAGGCCGGGGCGAGCAGTACTTC. It yields the protein CASSIARYRTGRGEQYF. Complete variable domain (other parts from reference TRBV19 and TRBJ2-7): DGGITQSPKYLFRKEGQNVTLSCEQNLNHDAMYWYRQDPGQGLRLIYYSQIVNDFQKGDIAEGYSVSREKKESFPLTVTSAQKNPTAFYLCASSIARYRTGRGEQYFGPGTRLTVT.

This clone was detected a few times. This rearrangement joins TRBV28 to TRBJ1-6, with 9 bases fitting TRBD1. Germline CDR1 and CDR2: MDHEN and SYDVKM. Germline trimming cut 2 bases from V and 7 bases from J; bases unmatched to any gene: 6. This CDR3 comprises 16 residues. CDR3 in amino acids: CASSLGGQGGNSPLHF. The DNA for the CDR3 is TGTGCCAGCAGTTTAGGGGGACAGGGCGGGAATTCACCCCTCCACTTT. The full variable domain, completed using reference TRBV28 and TRBJ1-6, is DVKVTQSSRYLVKRTGEKVFLECVQDMDHENMFWYRQDPGLGLRLIYFSYDVKMKEKGDIPEGYSVSREKKERFSLILESASTNQTSMYLCASSLGGQGGNSPLHFGNGTRLTVT.

V is TRBV7-3 and J is TRBJ2-1, with 7 bases matching TRBD1. The CDR3 consists of 16 residues. The V and J ends lost 5 bases and 8 bases, in that order; junction bases with no gene match: 15. Germline V gives CDR1 SGHTA, CDR2 FQGTGA. In nucleotides, the CDR3 is TGTGCCAGCAGCCCTACTCCCGGGACAGCTAACGATGAGCAGTTCTTC. Its translation: CASSPTPGTANDEQFF.

The chain recombines TRBV19 with TRBJ1-5; perhaps TRBD1 as D (6 bases). Germline V gene data show CDR1 as LNHDA and CDR2 as SQIVND (reference sequence). V lost 7 bases and J 11 bases, leaving 12 bases between the germline ends. This CDR3 region has 11 residues. The CDR3 coding sequence is TGTGCCAGTACCAGGGGCAACGCCCAGCATTTT. It encodes CASTRGNAQHF.

This chain connects TRBV23-1 to TRBJ1-1, with D possibly matching TRBD1 (5 bases). TRBV23-1 is sorted into the ORF group, with uncertain function. This CDR3 region has 16 residues. Trimming left V 3 bases short and J 4 bases short, with 18 bases between. The CDR3 reads CASSHLFGGISTEAFF. CDR3 DNA: TGCGCCAGCAGTCACCTCTTCGGGGGGATCAGCACTGAAGCTTTCTTT.

This clone was seen more than once but under ten times. The chain uses TRBV4-3 and TRBJ2-1; possible D gene TRBD2, 6 bases. Trimming stripped 0 bases from V and 8 bases from J, with 14 bases between. This CDR3 is built from 15 residues. Germline CDR1 reads LGHNA; CDR2 reads YSLEER. CDR3 nucleotides: TGCGCCAGCAGCCAAGAGCAGCTAGCGTTAGATGAGCAGTTCTTC. It codes for CASSQEQLALDEQFF.

The V gene is TRBV7-6, the J gene TRBJ1-4, with D possibly TRBD1 on 6 matching bases. This CDR3 has 15 residues. The germline gives CDR1 SGHVS, CDR2 FNYEAQ. Trimming left V 2 bases short and J 4 bases short, with 11 bases between. The CDR3 DNA is TGTGCCAGCAGCTTAAACGGACAGTTTAATGAAAAACTGTTTTTT. Amino acid sequence: CASSLNGQFNEKLFF. Variable domain in full (rest from reference TRBV7-6 and TRBJ1-4): GAGVSQSPRYKVTKRGQDVALRCDPISGHVSLYWYRQALGQGPEFLTYFNYEAQQDKSGLPNDRFSAERPEGSISTLTIQRTEQRDSAMYRCASSLNGQFNEKLFFGSGTQLSVL.

The chain combines TRBV5-8 with TRBJ1-5; weak D call: TRBD1 (5 bases). The length of the CDR3 is 15 residues. Germline values: CDR1 SGHTS, CDR2 YDEGEE. V dropped 6 bases and J dropped 2 bases, with 15 bases sitting between them. CDR3 region: CASTPLGGGNQPQHF. CDR3 nucleotide sequence: TGTGCCAGCACACCGCTCGGGGGAGGCAATCAGCCCCAGCATTTT.

The chain uses TRBV4-3 and TRBJ1-3, with unresolved D. V dropped 0 bases and J dropped 7 bases, with 4 bases sitting between them. The CDR3 length is 12 residues. The V gene's germline CDR1 is LGHNA and CDR2 YSLEER. The CDR3 DNA reads TGCGCCAGCAGCCAAGACCAGAACACCATATATTTT. Its protein is CASSQDQNTIYF.

CDR3 region: CAISESNSGVSYGYTF. The CDR3 coding sequence is TGTGCCATCAGTGAGTCGAATTCCGGGGTCTCATATGGCTACACCTTC. The gene calls are TRBV10-3 and TRBJ1-2; the D is unclear. The V gene lost 0 bases and the J gene lost 5 bases, with 16 bases spanning the gap. Germline CDR1 reads ENHRY; CDR2 reads SYGVKD. The CDR3 loop spans 16 amino acids.

This clone showed up just a few times. The chain couples TRBV11-1 to TRBJ1-1; weak D call: TRBD1 (5 bases). CDR3 length equals 14 residues. The germline V gene has CDR1 SGHAT and CDR2 FQDESV (reference sequence). Trimming took 3 bases from V and 0 from J, leaving 8 bases between them. The CDR3 coding sequence is TGTGCCAGCAGCTTTAGGGGTATGAACACTGAAGCTTTCTTT. As protein: CASSFRGMNTEAFF.

The rearrangement uses TRBV6-1 and TRBJ2-1; weak D call: TRBD1 (6 bases). The CDR3 sequence is 15 residues long. Between the trimmed V and J ends, which lost 0 bases and 8 bases, there was a span of 14 bases. Germline CDR1 is MNHNS and CDR2 is SASEGT. The CDR3 here is CASSEAGARVDEQFF. CDR3 in DNA: TGTGCCAGCAGTGAAGCGGGGGCGCGCGTAGATGAGCAGTTCTTC.

V is TRBV6-5 and J is TRBJ1-1; D is possibly TRBD1 (6 bases). Per the germline V gene, CDR1 is MNHEY and CDR2 is SVGAGI. The germline V and J ends were trimmed by 4 bases and 2 bases, with 14 bases remaining between them. The CDR3 sequence is 15 residues long. The DNA for the CDR3 is TGTGCCAGCAGTTGGCAGGGGAGTAGTAACACTGAAGCTTTCTTT. Amino acid sequence: CASSWQGSSNTEAFF.

Turning to this clone: Mismatch with germline at one junction end may stem from a read error. This chain joins TRBV4-1 and TRBJ2-3, with 8 bases that match TRBD2. This CDR3 comprises 16 residues. Germline lookup yields CDR1 MGHRA and CDR2 YSYEKL. The CDR3 DNA reads TGCGCCAGCAGCCAAGATGCGGGGGGCCGCACAGGTACGCAGTATTTT. Residues: CASSQDAGGRTGTQYF.

The J gene is TRBJ2-6, the V gene TRBV7-2, with D maybe TRBD2 (5 bases). Germline CDR1 SGHTA, CDR2 FQGNSA. Trimming pared 4 bases from V and 0 bases from J, leaving 19 bases between. The CDR3 is 19 amino acids. The CDR3 bases are TGTGCCAGCAGCTCGTCGAGGGCCGGATTCAGCTCTGGGGCCAACGTCCTGACTTTC. Its translation is CASSSSRAGFSSGANVLTF.